Following are 27 T cell receptor beta chains from one sample sequenced in a study of T cells after yellow fever vaccination. TCRdb used MiXCR to reprocess the 5' RACE reads, holding one entry per CDR3 protein. The sample includes 140,000 to 150,000 distinct CDR3 sequences, under 7% of them seen just once. The source was CD4+ T cells sorted from PBMCs, collected 10 days after the yellow fever booster vaccination. The receptors were sampled from a young man who received the YFV17D yellow fever vaccine.

This clonotype was detected many times. The chain couples TRBV7-9 to TRBJ2-3, with D tentatively TRBD1 or TRBD2 (6 bases each). Germline V gene lookup returns CDR1 SEHNR and CDR2 FQNEAQ (reference sequence). The CDR3 length is 16 residues. Trimming left V 5 bases short and J 0 bases short, with 15 bases between. The CDR3 protein is CASSPGPGASTDTQYF. CDR3 nucleotides: TGTGCCAGCAGCCCCGGGCCGGGGGCGAGCACAGATACGCAGTATTTT.

This clonotype was recorded at least ten times. This chain uses TRBV10-2 with TRBJ2-1; 13 nucleotides match TRBD2. Germline loops: CDR1 WSHSY, CDR2 SAAADI. J gave up 4 bases and V 6 bases, and 6 bases lay outside the gene matches. The CDR3 is 16 amino acids. For the CDR3, the DNA is TGCGCCAGCAGGGGACTAGCGGGAAAAGGGTACAATGAGCAGTTCTTC. This gives the protein CASRGLAGKGYNEQFF.

With regard to this clonotype: One junction end does not reproduce the germline sequence, and a read error may be involved. The chain uses TRBV3-1 and TRBJ2-3, with D possibly being TRBD1 or TRBD2 (5 bases each). Germline V gene data show CDR1 as LGHDT and CDR2 as YNNKEL (reference sequence). This CDR3 region has 15 residues. CDR3 in amino acids: CATSYRGLSTHTQYF. DNA for the CDR3: TGTGCCACCAGCTACCGGGGCCTTTCCACACATACGCAGTATTTT.

This clonotype has more than one count but fewer than ten. The V gene is TRBV10-3, the J gene TRBJ2-7; either TRBD1 or TRBD2 may fit D (5 bases each). The CDR3 spans 14 residues. The V end was cut by 8 bases, the J end by 5 bases, with 19 bases between. Germline-derived CDR1 and CDR2 are ENHRY and SYGVKD. The CDR3 here is CAIAVGAEADEQYF. The CDR3 nucleotides read TGTGCCATCGCGGTCGGGGCCGAAGCCGACGAGCAGTACTTC.

This clonotype was picked up many times. The genes are TRBV18 and TRBJ2-4, with D perhaps TRBD2 (5 bases). Germline V gene lookup returns CDR1 KGHSH and CDR2 LQKENI. V was shortened by 3 bases and J by 3 bases, with 21 bases between the two germline ends. This CDR3 region has 18 residues. The CDR3 here is CASSPPGVGVIVKNIQYF. The CDR3 bases are TGTGCCAGCTCACCTCCCGGAGTGGGAGTCATAGTCAAAAACATTCAGTACTTC.

This clonotype turned up a few times. This rearrangement joins TRBV24-1 to TRBJ2-4, with D possibly matching TRBD2 (6 bases). CDR3 length: 17 residues. Germline CDR1 and CDR2: KGHDR and SFDVKD. Trimming shortened V by 2 bases and J by 6 bases, and 19 bases separated the two germline ends. DNA of the CDR3: TGTGCCACCAGTGATTCGAGATATGGGGGAGCGGGAAACATTCAGTACTTC. Its translation is CATSDSRYGGAGNIQYF.

In its sample, this clonotype was seen many times. V and J are TRBV28 and TRBJ2-3, with D perhaps matching TRBD1 (6 bases). Germline V gene sequence: CDR1 MDHEN, CDR2 SYDVKM. CDR3 size: 14 residues. V was shortened by 4 bases and J by 2 bases, with 10 bases between the two germline ends. The CDR3 nucleotides are TGTGCCAGCAGTTCCGGGACAAACACAGATACGCAGTATTTT. Its protein product is CASSSGTNTDTQYF. The full variable domain, its missing parts supplied by reference TRBV28 and TRBJ2-3, is DVKVTQSSRYLVKRTGEKVFLECVQDMDHENMFWYRQDPGLGLRLIYFSYDVKMKEKGDIPEGYSVSREKKERFSLILESASTNQTSMYLCASSSGTNTDTQYFGPGTRLTVL.

This clonotype was seen at least ten times. The genes are TRBV29-1 and TRBJ2-7; the D gene is possibly TRBD2 (5 bases). CDR3 size: 12 residues. V gave up 4 bases and J gave up 1 base, with 8 bases separating them. The germline gives CDR1 SQVTM, CDR2 ANQGSEA. The DNA of the CDR3 is TGCAGCGTTGGCGGGCTTTCCTACGAGCAGTACTTC. Its protein product is CSVGGLSYEQYF.

This clonotype was detected a few times. This chain joins TRBV7-9 and TRBJ1-6; D ambiguous. V was trimmed by 1 base and J by 9 bases, leaving 13 bases between them. This CDR3 has 15 residues. Germline CDR1 and CDR2: SEHNR and FQNEAQ (reference sequence). The CDR3 nucleotides read TGTGCCAGCAGCTTAGACCAGACGGTTTTTTCACCCCTCCACTTT. Amino acids: CASSLDQTVFSPLHF.

This clonotype was detected many times. The CDR3 is CSASHRDVNYGYTF. CDR3 in DNA: TGCAGTGCTAGCCACCGGGACGTAAACTATGGCTACACCTTC. This chain joins TRBV20-1 and TRBJ1-2; tentative D call: TRBD1 (5 bases). V gave up 3 bases and J gave up 2 bases, with 13 bases separating them. The CDR3 totals 14 residues. CDR1 and CDR2 (germline): DFQATT, SNEGSKA (reference sequence).

This clonotype has ten or more counts. The V gene is TRBV2, the J gene TRBJ2-2, with TRBD1 as a possible D gene (6 bases). The CDR3 extends over 14 amino acids. CDR1 and CDR2 (germline): SNHLY, FYNNEI. V was clipped by 6 bases and J by 0 bases, with 8 bases between them. CDR3 loop: CASRDRSNTGELFF. The CDR3 region has the DNA TGTGCCAGCAGGGACAGATCGAACACCGGGGAGCTGTTTTTT.

This clonotype was observed at least ten times. CDR3 protein: CASSFGIGDTQYF. CDR3 bases: TGTGCCAGCAGTTTTGGTATCGGAGATACGCAGTATTTT. V gene TRBV27 combines with J gene TRBJ2-3; D is undetermined. The length of the CDR3 is 13 residues. V lost 3 bases and J 5 bases, leaving 9 bases between the germline ends. Germline values: CDR1 MNHEY, CDR2 SMNVEV (reference sequence).

This clonotype was detected only a few times. This chain connects TRBV9 to TRBJ2-3, with D perhaps TRBD2 (5 bases). Germline CDR1 reads SGDLS; CDR2 reads YYNGEE. The CDR3 spans 13 residues. The germline V and J ends were trimmed by 3 bases and 6 bases, with 11 bases remaining between them. CDR3 sequence (DNA): TGTGCCAGCAGCGAGGCGGTAGCGGATACGCAGTATTTT. As protein: CASSEAVADTQYF.

This clonotype was picked up many times. The J gene is TRBJ2-1, the V gene TRBV28, with 7 bases identical to TRBD2. The CDR3 consists of 16 residues. Trimming removed 3 bases from V and 5 bases from J; junction bases left unmatched: 10. Germline assignment: CDR1 MDHEN and CDR2 SYDVKM. DNA for the CDR3: TGTGCCAGCAGTTTTCCGAGCCGGGGGGTAGACAATGAGCAGTTCTTC. This gives the protein CASSFPSRGVDNEQFF.

The rearrangement uses TRBV23-1 and TRBJ2-3, with TRBD1 matching over 8 bases. TRBV23-1 is an ORF, and what it does is uncertain. The CDR3 contains 16 residues. The J segment lost 5 bases and the V segment lost 6 bases, leaving 13 bases of the junction unmatched. CDR3 bases: TGCGCCAGCAGGGGTGCGGACAGGGTGAATCGAGATACGCAGTATTTT. Its translation is CASRGADRVNRDTQYF.

This clonotype has only a few counts. V usage is TRBV12-3 or TRBV12-4 and J usage is TRBJ1-2; D may be TRBD1 (6 bases). The CDR3 has 13 amino acids. Trimming pared 2 bases from V and 4 bases from J, leaving 8 bases between. The CDR3 DNA follows: TGTGCCAGCAGTTTACAGGGGACCTATGGCTACACCTTC. This sequence encodes CASSLQGTYGYTF.

This clonotype has at least ten counts. The chain is built from TRBV15 and TRBJ2-1; 7 bases match TRBD2. CDR1 is LNHNV and CDR2 is YYDKDF in the germline V gene (reference sequence). The J segment lost 1 base and the V segment lost 10 bases, leaving 7 bases of the junction unmatched. CDR3 length: 14 amino acids. The CDR3 DNA reads as TGTGCCATCCGTCACGGGGGGTCCTACAATGAGCAGTTCTTC. It specifies CAIRHGGSYNEQFF.

This clonotype was observed at least ten times. The chain couples TRBV20-1 to TRBJ2-4; D possibly corresponds to TRBD2 (6 bases). The CDR3 extends over 15 amino acids. The germline gives CDR1 DFQATT, CDR2 SNEGSKA (reference sequence). V lost 3 bases, J lost 0 bases, and 12 bases lay in between. The DNA for the CDR3 is TGCAGTGCTAGTTTCCCAGCGGGAGCCAAAAACATTCAGTACTTC. This gives the protein CSASFPAGAKNIQYF.

There are many counts of this clonotype. This chain links TRBV5-1 with TRBJ1-3; tentatively, D is TRBD1 (6 bases). This CDR3 comprises 19 residues. Germline V lookup: CDR1 SGHRS, CDR2 YFSETQ. The V end was cut by 3 bases, the J end by 0 bases, with 22 bases between. The CDR3 nucleotides read TGCGCCAGCAGCTACGACAGGTTGAGGGCCTTAAGCTCTGGAAACACCATATATTTT. As protein: CASSYDRLRALSSGNTIYF.

This clonotype was counted many times. This chain links TRBV15 with TRBJ2-1; D possibly corresponds to TRBD2 (6 bases). This CDR3 region has 16 residues. Looked up from germline, CDR1 is LNHNV and CDR2 is YYDKDF (reference sequence). The germline V and J ends were trimmed by 0 bases and 5 bases, with 14 bases remaining between them. The CDR3 protein is CATSRDLGRDHNEQFF. CDR3 nucleotides: TGTGCCACCAGCAGAGATCTTGGGCGGGACCACAATGAGCAGTTCTTC.

In its sample, this clonotype was seen many times. The CDR3 DNA reads TGCAGTGCTGAGGCTCAGTACTTC. Translation gives CSAEAQYF. The V gene is TRBV20-1, the J gene TRBJ2-5, with D unclear. There are 8 residues in the CDR3. V was clipped by 5 bases and J by 11 bases, with 6 bases between them. Germline loops: CDR1 DFQATT, CDR2 SNEGSKA (reference sequence).

The chain carries TRBV15 and TRBJ2-2, with 7 nucleotides matching TRBD2. The CDR3 spans 13 residues. CDR1 LNHNV and CDR2 YYDKDF come from the germline V gene (reference sequence). After removal of 11 bases from V and 6 bases from J, the junction contained 9 bases not matched to a gene. CDR3 protein: CAVREGLPGELFF. DNA of the CDR3: TGTGCCGTGAGGGAGGGTCTACCCGGGGAGCTGTTTTTT.

This clonotype has ten or more counts. V is TRBV4-3 and J is TRBJ2-6, with no clear D. This CDR3 has 15 amino acids. The V gene lost 3 bases and the J gene lost 0 bases, with 6 bases spanning the gap. Germline-derived CDR1 and CDR2 are LGHNA and YSLEER. For the CDR3, the DNA is TGCGCCAGCAGCCACAGTCTCTCTGGGGCCAACGTCCTGACTTTC. Protein product: CASSHSLSGANVLTF.

This clonotype has a count of ten or more. The rearrangement uses TRBV11-2 and TRBJ2-4, with a tentative D call TRBD2 (6 bases). The germline V and J ends were trimmed by 1 base and 6 bases, with 16 bases remaining between them. Germline V gives CDR1 SGHAT, CDR2 FQNNGV. This CDR3 spans 16 amino acids. The CDR3 nucleotides read TGTGCCAGCAGCTTAGTTGGGACTCATCGGGGAAACATTCAGTACTTC. As protein: CASSLVGTHRGNIQYF.

Many counts were recorded for this clonotype. This chain joins TRBV12-3 or TRBV12-4 and TRBJ1-5; 10 bases align to TRBD1. The ends lost 2 bases at V and 6 bases at J; junction bases unmatched: 7. The CDR3 runs to 16 residues. CDR3 residues: CASSLMGTGAFQPQHF. Written as DNA, the CDR3 is TGTGCCAGCAGTTTAATGGGGACAGGGGCGTTTCAGCCCCAGCATTTT.

This clonotype came up many times. This sequence joins TRBV12-3 or TRBV12-4 and TRBJ1-6; no clear D gene. Trimming removed 5 bases from V and 7 bases from J, with 9 bases in between. This CDR3 is built from 13 residues. DNA for the CDR3: TGTGCCAGCAGTCCAGGTTCGAATTCACCCCTCCACTTT. It is translated as CASSPGSNSPLHF.

This clonotype has ten or more counts. Here the CDR3 reads CAWTLPVEETQYF. CDR3 DNA: TGTGCCTGGACTTTGCCCGTCGAAGAGACCCAGTACTTC. The rearrangement uses TRBV30 and TRBJ2-5; D gene unclear. Germline-derived CDR1 and CDR2 are GTSNPN and SVGIG (reference sequence). Between the trimmed V and J ends, which lost 4 bases and 3 bases, there was a span of 12 bases. The CDR3 is 13 residues long. The full variable domain, with the rest looked up from reference TRBV30 and TRBJ2-5, is SQTIHQWPATLVQPVGSPLSLECTVEGTSNPNLYWYRQAAGRGLQLLFYSVGIGQISSEVPQNLSASRPQDRQFILSSKKLLLSDSGFYLCAWTLPVEETQYFGPGTRLLVL.